This note documents a single T cell receptor beta chain sequence. Its specificity is not known. CDR3 size: 13 residues. CDR1 is ENHRY and CDR2 is SYGVKD in the germline V gene. V was clipped by 0 bases and J by 8 bases, with 10 bases between them. The record originates from a study of post-analysis software for immune sequencing data. Study in general: The courses of disease that were included comprised relapsing-remitting, secondary progressive and progressive-relapsing multiple sclerosis. Broader study findings: By F measure, samples from a shared preparation batch strongly co-clustered. In multiple sclerosis, normalized Chao1 diversity was significantly below that of controls. Patients showed TRBV5-6, TRBV5-1 and TRBV20-1 among five TRBV segments more frequent than in controls.

Prepared libraries of TCR beta cDNA carried unique molecular identifiers. Researchers reported some 500,000 cDNA molecules coming from roughly 0.93 to 9.6 million T cells. Each CDR3 protein gets one entry after TCRdb re-called the PCR reads with MiXCR. Among hundreds of thousands of distinct CDR3 sequences listed, more than 50% were seen once. Input material: blood. This receptor was identified in a girl aged 2 to 10 with multiple sclerosis. This chain joins TRBV10-3 and TRBJ1-2, with D tentatively TRBD1 (5 bases). The CDR3 region is CAISESTGRGYTF. The CDR3 bases are TGTGCCATCAGTGAGTCAACGGGGCGAGGCTACACCTTC.